The sample holds many counts of the clone carrying this T cell receptor beta chain. The target antigen is unknown. Germline-derived CDR1 and CDR2 are SGHTA and FQGNSA. J gave up 1 base and V 4 bases, and 5 bases lay outside the gene matches. The CDR3 has 16 amino acids. These data belong to a study of glioma-infiltrating T cells. Study observations and caveats: Tissue-blood divergence was below expectation in non-neoplastic patients, above in gliomas.

TCR alpha and beta CDR3 regions were amplified from RNA using iRepertoire nested multiplex PCR. TCRdb independently ran MiXCR on the multiplex PCR reads; one entry per CDR3 protein. Among about 190,000 distinct CDR3 sequences, roughly 32% were seen once, and the ten largest hold around 20%. This receptor was taken from a human donor with low-grade glioma or glioblastoma, undergoing nonglioma brain surgery, or in good health (not recorded which). The genes are TRBV7-2 and TRBJ2-3; the match to TRBD2 covers 10 bases. The sequencing input was glioma tissue, nonneoplastic brain tissue, or PBMCs (not recorded which). The CDR3 loop is CASSSILAGRTDTQYF. In nucleotides, the CDR3 is TGTGCCAGCAGCTCTATACTAGCGGGGCGCACAGATACGCAGTATTTT.